This T cell receptor beta chain was obtained from a study of T cell responses to AZD1222 COVID-19 vaccine. General study findings and limits: White British donors predominated, females outnumbered males, and clonal diversity was possibly underestimated.

Profiled with immunoSEQ multiplex PCR; TCRdb holds only in-frame clones, not every one. The table shows some 150,000 clones, with approximately 93% occurring only once. Details on this clone: No antigen is known for it.

The CDR3 loop spans 14 amino acids. Germline assignment: CDR1 LGHDT and CDR2 YNNKEL (reference sequence). Trimming stripped 0 bases from V and 4 bases from J, with 7 bases between. The receptor's source is an adult in good health. The V and J genes are TRBV3-1 (or the pseudogene TRBV3-2) and TRBJ2-1; no clear D gene. The source was peripheral blood, collected on day 0 of AZD1222 vaccination. CDR3 sequence reads: CASSQDFTYNEQFF. In DNA, the CDR3 is TGTGCCAGCAGCCAAGATTTCACATACAATGAGCAGTTCTTC.